This TCR beta chain is drawn from a study of blood T cell repertoires in COVID-19. Study-wide background: Italy, Spain and the United States were the sources of the convalescent and acute COVID-19 samples. In each case, the material was cDNA or gDNA derived from T cells, B-cell-depleted T cells, or PBMCs.

Original methodology: For nucleated cells, counts were estimated from reference gene primer amplification. Profiled with immunoSEQ multiplex PCR; TCRdb holds only in-frame clones, not every one. V and J calls and clone size are as listed in that table; D and trimming were resolved from the DNA. The sample records 380,000 or so clones, around 92% being singletons. The V end was cut by 0 bases, the J end by 4 bases, with 9 bases between. This CDR3 comprises 14 residues. Per germline, CDR1 MNHEY and CDR2 SVGAGI. The sample was peripheral blood. The J gene is TRBJ1-1, the V gene TRBV6-5; no clear D. The sequence was obtained from a man aged 40-55 years with acute or convalescent COVID-19. CDR3: CASSYSKRGTEAFF. DNA of the CDR3: TGTGCCAGCAGTTACTCGAAACGGGGCACTGAAGCTTTCTTT.